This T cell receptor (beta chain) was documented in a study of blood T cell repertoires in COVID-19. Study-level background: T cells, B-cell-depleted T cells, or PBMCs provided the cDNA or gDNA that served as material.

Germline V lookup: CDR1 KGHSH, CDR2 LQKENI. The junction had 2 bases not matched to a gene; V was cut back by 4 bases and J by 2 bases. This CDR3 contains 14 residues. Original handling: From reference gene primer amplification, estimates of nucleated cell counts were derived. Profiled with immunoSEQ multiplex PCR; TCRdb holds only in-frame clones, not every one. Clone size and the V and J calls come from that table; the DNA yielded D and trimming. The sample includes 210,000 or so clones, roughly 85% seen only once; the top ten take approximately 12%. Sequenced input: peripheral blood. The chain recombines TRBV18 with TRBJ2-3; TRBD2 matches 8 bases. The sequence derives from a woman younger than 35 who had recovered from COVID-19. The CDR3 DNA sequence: TGTGCCAGCTCACAGACTAGCGACACAGATACGCAGTATTTT. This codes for CASSQTSDTDTQYF.